Listed below are T cell receptor beta chains from one sample, sequenced in a study of long-term antiretroviral therapy in people with HIV. Using immunoSEQ multiplex PCR, the repertoire was profiled, and TCRdb retains in-frame clones only, with some absent. The data contain about 20,000 clones, roughly 82% of them singletons. This sample comprised unsorted PBMCs, obtained approximately 6.2 years after starting antiretroviral therapy. These receptors came from a man between 25 and 39 years old with HIV. The CDR3 runs from the conserved cysteine through the conserved F or W. Fields, in order: D gene, J gene, clone size, V gene, CDR3 protein, CDR3 DNA. The D gene is left open where the match is weak. The size field is filled for only some rows; it gives once, few, many or a size class.

d_gene: .; j_gene: TRBJ2-7; abundance: once; v_gene: TRBV7-2; CDR3aa: CASSLEARQYEQYF; CDR3nt: TGTGCCAGCAGCTTAGAAGCTCGTCAATACGAGCAGTACTTC
d_gene: .; j_gene: TRBJ1-5; abundance: .; v_gene: TRBV10-2; CDR3aa: CASSESGGDQPQHF; CDR3nt: TGCGCCAGCAGTGAGTCAGGGGGTGATCAGCCCCAGCATTTT
d_gene: .; j_gene: TRBJ1-6; abundance: once; v_gene: TRBV28; CDR3aa: CASSPYNSPLHF; CDR3nt: TGTGCCAGCAGTCCTTATAATTCACCCCTCCACTTT
d_gene: .; j_gene: TRBJ1-4; abundance: .; v_gene: TRBV6-6; CDR3aa: CASRPDSGGGREKLFF; CDR3nt: TGTGCCAGCAGGCCAGATAGTGGGGGCGGTCGGGAAAAACTGTTTTTT
d_gene: TRBD2; j_gene: TRBJ2-3; abundance: .; v_gene: TRBV6-4; CDR3aa: CASSDSGRGDTDTQYF; CDR3nt: TGTGCCAGCAGTGACTCAGGACGGGGGGACACAGATACGCAGTATTTT
d_gene: TRBD1; j_gene: TRBJ1-1; abundance: .; v_gene: TRBV5-4; CDR3aa: CASMRTGMTEAFF; CDR3nt: TGTGCCAGCATGCGGACAGGGATGACTGAAGCTTTCTTT
d_gene: .; j_gene: TRBJ2-3; abundance: .; v_gene: TRBV2; CDR3aa: CASSYETDILDTQYF; CDR3nt: TGTGCCAGCAGTTACGAGACAGATATTCTAGATACGCAGTATTTT
d_gene: .; j_gene: TRBJ1-1; abundance: .; v_gene: TRBV28; CDR3aa: CASRDSSREAFF; CDR3nt: TGTGCCAGCAGGGACAGTTCCCGTGAAGCTTTCTTT
d_gene: .; j_gene: TRBJ1-2; abundance: once; v_gene: TRBV28; CDR3aa: CASSRRGGGYTF; CDR3nt: TGTGCCAGCAGTCGCAGGGGCGGTGGCTACACCTTC
d_gene: .; j_gene: TRBJ2-1; abundance: .; v_gene: TRBV25-1; CDR3aa: CASSELGRASSYNEQFF; CDR3nt: TGTGCCAGCAGTGAACTCGGGCGCGCCAGCTCCTACAATGAGCAGTTCTTC
d_gene: TRBD1; j_gene: TRBJ1-3; abundance: .; v_gene: TRBV10-2; CDR3aa: CASSGQVGQGLGGNTIYF; CDR3nt: TGCGCCAGCAGCGGCCAAGTGGGACAGGGATTAGGAGGAAACACCATATATTTT
d_gene: .; j_gene: TRBJ2-6; abundance: .; v_gene: TRBV6-5; CDR3aa: CAGRQGGFGANVLTF; CDR3nt: TGTGCCGGAAGACAGGGAGGTTTTGGGGCCAACGTCCTGACTTTC
d_gene: .; j_gene: TRBJ1-1; abundance: .; v_gene: TRBV2; CDR3aa: CASSEGRVAEAFF; CDR3nt: TGTGCCAGCAGTGAAGGCAGGGTGGCTGAAGCTTTCTTT
d_gene: .; j_gene: TRBJ2-5; abundance: .; v_gene: TRBV7-3; CDR3aa: CASSLTGSSRETQYF; CDR3nt: TGTGCCAGCAGCTTAACGGGGTCTAGCCGGGAGACCCAGTACTTC
d_gene: .; j_gene: TRBJ1-3; abundance: .; v_gene: TRBV7-2; CDR3aa: CASSLRGSGNTIYF; CDR3nt: TGTGCCAGCAGCCTCCGGGGCTCTGGAAACACCATATATTTT
d_gene: TRBD1; j_gene: TRBJ1-1; abundance: .; v_gene: TRBV9; CDR3aa: CASSMDRGNTEAFF; CDR3nt: TGTGCCAGCAGTATGGACAGGGGGAACACTGAAGCTTTCTTT
d_gene: TRBD2; j_gene: TRBJ2-3; abundance: .; v_gene: TRBV6-4; CDR3aa: CASSGPSGGGNTQYF; CDR3nt: TGTGCCAGCAGTGGCCCTAGCGGAGGAGGGAATACGCAGTATTTT
d_gene: TRBD1; j_gene: TRBJ2-3; abundance: .; v_gene: TRBV28; CDR3aa: CASSVQGAGTDTQYF; CDR3nt: TGTGCCAGCAGTGTACAGGGGGCAGGGACAGATACGCAGTATTTT
d_gene: .; j_gene: TRBJ2-1; abundance: .; v_gene: TRBV28; CDR3aa: CASTSSGSSSSYNEQFF; CDR3nt: TGTGCCAGCACAAGTTCGGGAAGCTCGAGCTCCTACAATGAGCAGTTCTTC
d_gene: TRBD1; j_gene: TRBJ1-2; abundance: .; v_gene: TRBV28; CDR3aa: CASSKTGNGYTF; CDR3nt: TGTGCCAGCAGTAAGACAGGGAATGGCTACACCTTC
d_gene: .; j_gene: TRBJ1-6; abundance: .; v_gene: TRBV30; CDR3aa: CAWATRMSSYNSPLHF; CDR3nt: TGTGCCTGGGCGACCCGTATGAGCTCCTATAATTCACCCCTCCACTTT
d_gene: .; j_gene: TRBJ2-7; abundance: .; v_gene: TRBV19; CDR3aa: CASSIAGRGLTYEQYF; CDR3nt: TGTGCCAGTAGTATAGCAGGGCGCGGGTTGACCTACGAGCAGTACTTC
d_gene: TRBD1; j_gene: TRBJ2-7; abundance: once; v_gene: TRBV7-9; CDR3aa: CASSFPQGTGAYEQYF; CDR3nt: TGTGCCAGCAGCTTTCCACAGGGGACAGGGGCCTACGAGCAGTACTTC
d_gene: TRBD2; j_gene: TRBJ2-1; abundance: once; v_gene: TRBV5-1; CDR3aa: CASSPDPGLAGGQFF; CDR3nt: TGCGCCAGCAGCCCTGATCCGGGACTAGCGGGAGGGCAGTTCTTC
d_gene: TRBD1; j_gene: TRBJ1-1; abundance: .; v_gene: TRBV7-2; CDR3aa: CASSPGGGRTEAFF; CDR3nt: TGTGCCAGCAGCCCAGGGGGGGGGCGGACTGAAGCTTTCTTT
d_gene: .; j_gene: TRBJ2-3; abundance: once; v_gene: TRBV27; CDR3aa: CASSSPWGRSADTQYF; CDR3nt: TGTGCCAGCAGCTCTCCCTGGGGGAGAAGCGCAGATACGCAGTATTTT
d_gene: .; j_gene: TRBJ2-3; abundance: once; v_gene: TRBV11-2; CDR3aa: CASTRAGAGTDTQYF; CDR3nt: TGTGCCAGCACCCGGGCGGGGGCCGGCACAGATACGCAGTATTTT
d_gene: .; j_gene: TRBJ2-1; abundance: .; v_gene: TRBV2; CDR3aa: CASKGEGQSVLFF; CDR3nt: TGTGCCAGCAAAGGTGAGGGACAATCGGTGTTGTTCTTC
d_gene: .; j_gene: TRBJ2-5; abundance: .; v_gene: TRBV2; CDR3aa: CASSEWHRGGQETQYF; CDR3nt: TGTGCCAGCAGTGAGTGGCACAGGGGAGGGCAAGAGACCCAGTACTTC
d_gene: .; j_gene: TRBJ1-2; abundance: .; v_gene: TRBV7-9; CDR3aa: CASSSGRRGVYGYTF; CDR3nt: TGTGCCAGCAGCTCAGGGAGAAGGGGCGTCTATGGCTACACCTTC
d_gene: .; j_gene: TRBJ2-3; abundance: .; v_gene: TRBV20-1; CDR3aa: CSARQPDTQYF; CDR3nt: TGCAGTGCTAGACAGCCAGATACGCAGTATTTT
d_gene: .; j_gene: TRBJ2-5; abundance: .; v_gene: TRBV6-5; CDR3aa: CASSYGVSYQETQYF; CDR3nt: TGTGCCAGCAGTTACGGAGTTTCGTACCAAGAGACCCAGTACTTC
d_gene: TRBD1; j_gene: TRBJ1-4; abundance: .; v_gene: TRBV6-6; CDR3aa: CASSYGRQGGNEKLFF; CDR3nt: TGTGCCAGCAGTTACGGGCGACAGGGGGGGAATGAAAAACTGTTTTTT
d_gene: .; j_gene: TRBJ2-7; abundance: .; v_gene: TRBV14; CDR3aa: CASSLSNEQYF; CDR3nt: TGTGCCAGCAGCCTTTCGAACGAGCAGTACTTC
d_gene: TRBD2; j_gene: TRBJ2-3; abundance: .; v_gene: TRBV6-1; CDR3aa: CASRPAGGLADTQYF; CDR3nt: TGTGCCAGCAGACCAGCGGGGGGGCTTGCAGATACGCAGTATTTT
d_gene: .; j_gene: TRBJ1-5; abundance: .; v_gene: TRBV7-9; CDR3aa: CASSSTANQPQHF; CDR3nt: TGTGCCAGCAGCTCGACTGCCAATCAGCCCCAGCATTTT
d_gene: .; j_gene: TRBJ1-5; abundance: .; v_gene: TRBV28; CDR3aa: CASSLTGRTYSNQPQHF; CDR3nt: TGTGCCAGCAGTTTAACGGGCAGGACTTATAGCAATCAGCCCCAGCATTTT
d_gene: .; j_gene: TRBJ2-7; abundance: .; v_gene: TRBV6-5; CDR3aa: CASSYLGSSDEQYF; CDR3nt: TGTGCCAGCAGTTACCTCGGGAGTTCGGACGAGCAGTACTTC
d_gene: TRBD1; j_gene: TRBJ1-5; abundance: once; v_gene: TRBV7-2; CDR3aa: CASSLPGQGAWQPQHF; CDR3nt: TGTGCCAGCAGCTTACCTGGACAGGGGGCGTGGCAGCCCCAGCATTTT
d_gene: TRBD2; j_gene: TRBJ2-3; abundance: .; v_gene: TRBV19; CDR3aa: CASSILIAGGADTQYF; CDR3nt: TGTGCCAGTAGTATACTAATAGCGGGAGGGGCAGATACGCAGTATTTT
d_gene: TRBD1; j_gene: TRBJ1-4; abundance: .; v_gene: TRBV18; CDR3aa: CASSPTMTGPNEKLFF; CDR3nt: TGTGCCAGCTCACCTACAATGACAGGGCCTAATGAAAAACTGTTTTTT
d_gene: .; j_gene: TRBJ1-1; abundance: .; v_gene: TRBV6-1; CDR3aa: CASSDQDKNTEAFF; CDR3nt: TGTGCCAGCAGTGATCAAGACAAGAACACTGAAGCTTTCTTT
d_gene: TRBD2; j_gene: TRBJ2-7; abundance: .; v_gene: TRBV4-3; CDR3aa: CASSQDSSGGTYEQYF; CDR3nt: TGCGCCAGCAGCCAAGATAGTAGCGGGGGAACCTACGAGCAGTACTTC
d_gene: TRBD1; j_gene: TRBJ1-1; abundance: .; v_gene: TRBV5-1; CDR3aa: CASNGQGSQAFF; CDR3nt: TGCGCCAGCAACGGACAGGGCTCTCAAGCTTTCTTT
d_gene: .; j_gene: TRBJ2-7; abundance: .; v_gene: TRBV5-1; CDR3aa: CASSLAGDTYEQYF; CDR3nt: TGCGCCAGCAGCTTGGCCGGGGATACCTACGAGCAGTACTTC
d_gene: TRBD2; j_gene: TRBJ2-7; abundance: .; v_gene: TRBV4-1; CDR3aa: CASSQVKGASGAGYEQYF; CDR3nt: TGCGCCAGCAGCCAAGTTAAGGGCGCTAGCGGAGCTGGCTACGAGCAGTACTTC
d_gene: .; j_gene: TRBJ2-5; abundance: .; v_gene: TRBV2; CDR3aa: CASSVWGAGEGKTQYF; CDR3nt: TGTGCCAGCAGTGTATGGGGTGCAGGGGAAGGAAAGACCCAGTACTTC
d_gene: .; j_gene: TRBJ2-3; abundance: .; v_gene: TRBV30; CDR3aa: CAWSVPGITSTDTQYF; CDR3nt: TGTGCCTGGAGTGTACCCGGAATTACTAGCACAGATACGCAGTATTTT
d_gene: .; j_gene: TRBJ1-1; abundance: .; v_gene: TRBV5-1; CDR3aa: CASSSYIGGAGVTEAFF; CDR3nt: TGCGCCAGCAGCTCCTATATCGGTGGGGCCGGGGTCACTGAAGCTTTCTTT
d_gene: .; j_gene: TRBJ1-2; abundance: .; v_gene: TRBV7-2; CDR3aa: CASSLSSTYGYTF; CDR3nt: TGTGCCAGCAGCTTATCCTCAACCTATGGCTACACCTTC
d_gene: .; j_gene: TRBJ1-2; abundance: .; v_gene: TRBV7-9; CDR3aa: CASSSPLGLGYTF; CDR3nt: TGTGCCAGCAGCTCCCCCCTCGGGCTAGGCTACACCTTC
d_gene: TRBD1; j_gene: TRBJ2-7; abundance: .; v_gene: TRBV27; CDR3aa: CASSYGQGSYEQYF; CDR3nt: TGTGCCAGCAGTTACGGACAGGGCTCCTACGAGCAGTACTTC
d_gene: .; j_gene: TRBJ2-1; abundance: once; v_gene: TRBV7-9; CDR3aa: CASSGHSDEQFF; CDR3nt: TGTGCCAGCAGCGGACACAGCGATGAGCAGTTCTTC
d_gene: .; j_gene: TRBJ1-5; abundance: .; v_gene: TRBV6-6; CDR3aa: CASSPGQAYNQPQHF; CDR3nt: TGTGCCAGCAGCCCGGGGCAAGCCTACAATCAGCCCCAGCATTTT